This record covers a single T cell receptor (beta chain). The sample belongs to a study of blood T cell repertoires in COVID-19. The wider study: Specimens from acute and convalescent COVID-19 originated in the United States, Italy and Spain. Sources were T cells, B-cell-depleted T cells, or PBMCs; the material itself was cDNA or gDNA.

Per the original methods: The assay estimated nucleated cells by amplifying reference gene primers. Here immunoSEQ multiplex PCR was the method, and the copy in TCRdb shows in-frame clones only, minus some. Clone size and the V and J calls come from that table; the DNA yielded D and trimming. The sample yields around 99,000 clones, around 81% seen once. V was cut by 7 bases and J by 7 bases, with 11 bases left in between. This CDR3 has 13 residues. Per the germline V gene, CDR1 is SNHLY and CDR2 is FYNNEI. The source of this sequence is a man between 45 and 60 years old who had recovered from COVID-19. The chain joins TRBV2 to TRBJ1-6; D not resolved. The sample taken for sequencing was peripheral blood. CDR3 sequence: CASTTLENSPLHF. The CDR3 nucleotides are TGTGCCAGCACCACCCTAGAAAATTCACCCCTCCACTTT.